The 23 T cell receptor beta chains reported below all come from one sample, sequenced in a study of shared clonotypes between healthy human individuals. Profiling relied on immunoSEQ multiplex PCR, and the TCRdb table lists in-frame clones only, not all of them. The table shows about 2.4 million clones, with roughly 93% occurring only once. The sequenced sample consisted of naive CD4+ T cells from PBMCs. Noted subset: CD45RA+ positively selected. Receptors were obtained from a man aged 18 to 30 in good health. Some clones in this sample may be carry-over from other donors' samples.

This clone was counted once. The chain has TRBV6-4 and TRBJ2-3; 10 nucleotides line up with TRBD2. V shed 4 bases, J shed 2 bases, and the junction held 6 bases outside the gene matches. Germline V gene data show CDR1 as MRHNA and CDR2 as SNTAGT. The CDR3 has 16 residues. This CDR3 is CASSVSSGSSTDTQYF. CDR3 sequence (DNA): TGTGCCAGCAGTGTCTCTAGCGGGAGTTCCACAGATACGCAGTATTTT.

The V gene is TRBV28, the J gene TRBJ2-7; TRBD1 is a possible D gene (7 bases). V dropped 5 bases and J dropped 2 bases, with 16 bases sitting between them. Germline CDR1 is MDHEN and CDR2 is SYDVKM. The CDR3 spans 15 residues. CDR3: CASSPAGQFTYEQYF. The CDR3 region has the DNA TGTGCCAGCAGTCCTGCGGGACAGTTTACCTACGAGCAGTACTTC.

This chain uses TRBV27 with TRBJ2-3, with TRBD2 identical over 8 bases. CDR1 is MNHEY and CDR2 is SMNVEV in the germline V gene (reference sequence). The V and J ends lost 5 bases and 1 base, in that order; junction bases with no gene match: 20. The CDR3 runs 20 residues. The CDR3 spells CASSPLILAGGFPRTDTQYF. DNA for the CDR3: TGTGCCAGCAGTCCTCTGATACTTGCGGGAGGTTTCCCCCGCACAGATACGCAGTATTTT.

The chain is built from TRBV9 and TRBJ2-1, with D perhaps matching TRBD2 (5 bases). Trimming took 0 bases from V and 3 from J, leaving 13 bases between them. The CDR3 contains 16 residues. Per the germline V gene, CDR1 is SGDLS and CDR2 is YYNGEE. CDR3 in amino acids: CASSVGPGMGYNEQFF. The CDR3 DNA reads TGTGCCAGCAGCGTAGGGCCGGGGATGGGCTACAATGAGCAGTTCTTC.

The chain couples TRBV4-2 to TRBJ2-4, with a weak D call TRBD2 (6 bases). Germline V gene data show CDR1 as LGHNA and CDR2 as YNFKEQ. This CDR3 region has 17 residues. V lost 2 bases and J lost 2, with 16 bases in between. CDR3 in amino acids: CASSQSGRRETKNIQYF. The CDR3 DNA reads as TGTGCCAGCAGCCAATCGGGACGGAGGGAGACCAAAAACATTCAGTACTTC.

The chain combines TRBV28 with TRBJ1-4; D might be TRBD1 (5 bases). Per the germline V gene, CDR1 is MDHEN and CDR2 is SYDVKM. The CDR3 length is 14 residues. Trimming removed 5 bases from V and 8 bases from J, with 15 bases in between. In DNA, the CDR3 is TGTGCCAGCAGTCCCGGGACGGCGGAGGAAAAACTGTTTTTT. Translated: CASSPGTAEEKLFF.

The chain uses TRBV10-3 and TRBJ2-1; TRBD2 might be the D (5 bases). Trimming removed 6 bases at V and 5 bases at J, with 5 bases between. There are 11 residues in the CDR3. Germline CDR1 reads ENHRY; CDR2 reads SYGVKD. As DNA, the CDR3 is TGTGCCATCAGCGGGGACAATGAGCAGTTCTTC. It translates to CAISGDNEQFF.

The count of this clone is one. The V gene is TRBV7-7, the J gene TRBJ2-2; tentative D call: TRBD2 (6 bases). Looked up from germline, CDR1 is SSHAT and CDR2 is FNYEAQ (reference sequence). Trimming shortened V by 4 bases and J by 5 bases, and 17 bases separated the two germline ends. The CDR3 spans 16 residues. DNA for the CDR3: TGTGCCAGCAGCTCGCGGCAACTAGCCGGAACCGGGGAGCTGTTTTTT. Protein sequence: CASSSRQLAGTGELFF.

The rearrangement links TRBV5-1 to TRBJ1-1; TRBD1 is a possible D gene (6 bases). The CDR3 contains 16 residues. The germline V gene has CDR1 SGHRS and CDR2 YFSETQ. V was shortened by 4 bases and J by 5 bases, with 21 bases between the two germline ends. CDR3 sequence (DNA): TGCGCCAGCAGCGGTCCCGGCGGCAGGGGAAATACTGAAGCTTTCTTT. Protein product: CASSGPGGRGNTEAFF.

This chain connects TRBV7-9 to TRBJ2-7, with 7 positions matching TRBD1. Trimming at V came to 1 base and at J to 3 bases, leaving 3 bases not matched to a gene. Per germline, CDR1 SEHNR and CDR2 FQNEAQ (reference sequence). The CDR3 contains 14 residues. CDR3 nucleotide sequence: TGTGCCAGCAGCTTAGGGGGACAGAGCTACGAGCAGTACTTC. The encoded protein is CASSLGGQSYEQYF.

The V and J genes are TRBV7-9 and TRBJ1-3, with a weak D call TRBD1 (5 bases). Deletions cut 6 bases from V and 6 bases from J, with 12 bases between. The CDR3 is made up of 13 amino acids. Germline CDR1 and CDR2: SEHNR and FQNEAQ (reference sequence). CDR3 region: CASRPGGENTIYF. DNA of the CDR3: TGTGCCAGCAGGCCCGGGGGGGAAAACACCATATATTTT.

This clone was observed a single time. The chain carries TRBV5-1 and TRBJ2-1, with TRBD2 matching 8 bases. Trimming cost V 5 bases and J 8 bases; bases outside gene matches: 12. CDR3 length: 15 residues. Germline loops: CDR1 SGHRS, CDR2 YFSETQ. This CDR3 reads CASRVLAGLSDEQFF. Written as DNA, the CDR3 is TGCGCCAGCAGAGTCCTAGCGGGTTTGAGCGATGAGCAGTTCTTC.

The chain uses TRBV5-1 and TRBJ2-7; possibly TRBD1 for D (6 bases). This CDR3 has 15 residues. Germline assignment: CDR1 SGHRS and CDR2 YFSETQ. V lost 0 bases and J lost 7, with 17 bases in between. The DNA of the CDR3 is TGCGCCAGCAGCTTGGGTCCTCAGGGGTTGGGGGAGCAGTACTTC. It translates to CASSLGPQGLGEQYF.

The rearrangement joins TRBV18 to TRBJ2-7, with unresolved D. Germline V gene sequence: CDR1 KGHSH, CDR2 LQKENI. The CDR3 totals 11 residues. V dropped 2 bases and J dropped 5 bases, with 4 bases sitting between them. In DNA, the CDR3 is TGTGCCAGCTCACCAGATCACGAGCAGTACTTC. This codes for CASSPDHEQYF.

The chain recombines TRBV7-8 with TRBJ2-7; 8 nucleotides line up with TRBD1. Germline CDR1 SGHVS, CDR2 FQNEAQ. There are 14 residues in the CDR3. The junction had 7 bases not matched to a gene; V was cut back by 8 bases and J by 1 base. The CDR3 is CASGGQGPSYEQYF. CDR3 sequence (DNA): TGTGCCAGCGGAGGACAGGGTCCTTCCTACGAGCAGTACTTC.

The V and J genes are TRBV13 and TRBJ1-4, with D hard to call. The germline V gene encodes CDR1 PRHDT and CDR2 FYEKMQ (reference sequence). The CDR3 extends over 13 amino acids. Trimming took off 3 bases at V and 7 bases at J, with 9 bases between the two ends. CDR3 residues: CASSLFRAEKLFF. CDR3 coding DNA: TGTGCCAGCAGCTTGTTCCGGGCTGAAAAACTGTTTTTT.

CDR3 residues: CASGSEPGQGTGNTIYF. The DNA for the CDR3 is TGTGCTAGTGGTTCTGAGCCGGGACAGGGGACTGGAAACACCATATATTTT. This chain joins TRBV12-5 and TRBJ1-3, with 10 bases aligning to TRBD1. Germline V gene lookup returns CDR1 LGHNT and CDR2 FRNRAP. The CDR3 has 17 amino acids. V shed 4 bases and J 2 bases; nucleotides not matched to a gene: 8.

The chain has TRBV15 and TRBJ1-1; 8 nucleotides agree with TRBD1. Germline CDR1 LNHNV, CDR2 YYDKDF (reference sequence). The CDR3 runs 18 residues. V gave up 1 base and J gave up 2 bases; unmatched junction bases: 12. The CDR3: CATSRGGQGRGKNTEAFF. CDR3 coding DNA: TGTGCCACCAGCAGAGGAGGACAGGGCAGGGGTAAAAACACTGAAGCTTTCTTT.

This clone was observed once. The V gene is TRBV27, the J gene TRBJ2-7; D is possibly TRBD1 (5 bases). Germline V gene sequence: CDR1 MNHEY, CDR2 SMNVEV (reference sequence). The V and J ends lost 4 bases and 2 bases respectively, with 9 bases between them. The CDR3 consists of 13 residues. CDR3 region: CASSSDRTYEQYF. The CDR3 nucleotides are TGTGCCAGCAGTTCCGACAGAACCTACGAGCAGTACTTC.

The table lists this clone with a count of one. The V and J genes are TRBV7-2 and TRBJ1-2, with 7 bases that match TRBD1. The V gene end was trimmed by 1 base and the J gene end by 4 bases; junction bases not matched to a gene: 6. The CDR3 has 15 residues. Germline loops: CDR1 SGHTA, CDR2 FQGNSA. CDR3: CASSLGQGSGYGYTF. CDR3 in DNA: TGTGCCAGCAGCTTAGGACAGGGAAGTGGCTATGGCTACACCTTC.

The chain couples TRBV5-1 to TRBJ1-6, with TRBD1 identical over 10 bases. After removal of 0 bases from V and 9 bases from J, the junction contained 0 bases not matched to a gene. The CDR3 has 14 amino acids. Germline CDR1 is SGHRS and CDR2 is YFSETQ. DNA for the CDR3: TGCGCCAGCAGCTTGGGGGACAGGGGTTCACCCCTCCACTTT. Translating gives CASSLGDRGSPLHF.

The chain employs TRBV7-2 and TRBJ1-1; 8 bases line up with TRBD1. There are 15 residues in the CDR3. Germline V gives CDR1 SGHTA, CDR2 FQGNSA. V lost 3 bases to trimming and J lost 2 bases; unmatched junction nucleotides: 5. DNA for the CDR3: TGTGCCAGCAGCTTGACAGGGGCCTTAAACACTGAAGCTTTCTTT. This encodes CASSLTGALNTEAFF.

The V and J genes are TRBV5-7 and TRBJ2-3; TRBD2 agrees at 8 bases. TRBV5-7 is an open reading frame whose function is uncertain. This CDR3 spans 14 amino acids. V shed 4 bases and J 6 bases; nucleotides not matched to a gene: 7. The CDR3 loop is CASSESGSGDTQYF. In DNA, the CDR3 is TGTGCCAGCAGCGAGAGCGGGAGTGGTGATACGCAGTATTTT.